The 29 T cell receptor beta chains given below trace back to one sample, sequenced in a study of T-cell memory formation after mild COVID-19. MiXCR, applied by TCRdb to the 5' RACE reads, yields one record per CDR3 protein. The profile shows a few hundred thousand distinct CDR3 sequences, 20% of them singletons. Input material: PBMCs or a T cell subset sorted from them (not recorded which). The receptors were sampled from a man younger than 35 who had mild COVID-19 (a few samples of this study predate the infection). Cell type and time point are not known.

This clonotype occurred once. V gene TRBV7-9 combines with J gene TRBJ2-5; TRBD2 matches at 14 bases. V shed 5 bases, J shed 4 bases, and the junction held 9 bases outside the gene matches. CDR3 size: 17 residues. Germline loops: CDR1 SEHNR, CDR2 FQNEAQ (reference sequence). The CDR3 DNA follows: TGTGCCAGCAGCCGGACTAGCGGGGGGCTAGCGGGAGAGACCCAGTACTTC. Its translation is CASSRTSGGLAGETQYF.

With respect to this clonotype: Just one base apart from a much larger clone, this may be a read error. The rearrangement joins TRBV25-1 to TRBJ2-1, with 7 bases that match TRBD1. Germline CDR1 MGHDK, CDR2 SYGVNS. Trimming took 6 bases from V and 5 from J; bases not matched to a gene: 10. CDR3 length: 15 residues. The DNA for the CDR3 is TGTGCCAGCAGGAATTATGGGACAGTGGACAATGAGCAGTTCTTC. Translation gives CASRNYGTVDNEQFF.

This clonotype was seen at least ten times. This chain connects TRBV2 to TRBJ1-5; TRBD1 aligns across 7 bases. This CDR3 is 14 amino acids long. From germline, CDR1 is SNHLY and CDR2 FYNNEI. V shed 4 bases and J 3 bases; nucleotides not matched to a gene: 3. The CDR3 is CASSGQGNNQPQHF. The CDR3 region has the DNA TGTGCCAGCAGTGGACAGGGTAACAATCAGCCCCAGCATTTT.

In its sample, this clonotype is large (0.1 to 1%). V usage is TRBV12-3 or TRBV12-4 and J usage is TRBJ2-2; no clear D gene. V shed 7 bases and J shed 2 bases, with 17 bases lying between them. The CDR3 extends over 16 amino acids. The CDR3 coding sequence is TGTGCCAGCACACACCTTCGGAACATCAACACCGGGGAGCTGTTTTTT. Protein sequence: CASTHLRNINTGELFF.

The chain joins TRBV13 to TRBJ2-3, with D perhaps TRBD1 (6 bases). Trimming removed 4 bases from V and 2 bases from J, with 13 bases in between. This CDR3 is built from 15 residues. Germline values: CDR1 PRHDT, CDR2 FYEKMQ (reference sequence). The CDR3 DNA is TGTGCCAGCAGCTATTGGACAGTGATCACAGATACGCAGTATTTT. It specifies CASSYWTVITDTQYF.

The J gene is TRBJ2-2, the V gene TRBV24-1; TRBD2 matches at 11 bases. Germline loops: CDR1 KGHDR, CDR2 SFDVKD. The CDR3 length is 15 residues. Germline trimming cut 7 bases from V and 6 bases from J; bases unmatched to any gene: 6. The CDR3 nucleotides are TGTGCCACCAGCACGACTAGCGGGGTACCCGGGGAGCTGTTTTTT. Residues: CATSTTSGVPGELFF.

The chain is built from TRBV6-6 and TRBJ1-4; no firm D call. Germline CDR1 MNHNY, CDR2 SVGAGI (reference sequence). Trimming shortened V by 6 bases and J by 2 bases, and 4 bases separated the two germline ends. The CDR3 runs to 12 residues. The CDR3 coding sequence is TGTGCCAGCAGAACCACTAATGAAAAACTGTTTTTT. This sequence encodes CASRTTNEKLFF.

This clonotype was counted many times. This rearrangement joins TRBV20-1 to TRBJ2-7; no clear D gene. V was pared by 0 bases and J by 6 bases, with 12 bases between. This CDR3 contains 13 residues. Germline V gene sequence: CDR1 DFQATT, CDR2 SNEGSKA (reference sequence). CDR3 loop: CSAREHKTGEQYF. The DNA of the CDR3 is TGCAGTGCTAGAGAACATAAGACGGGCGAGCAGTACTTC.

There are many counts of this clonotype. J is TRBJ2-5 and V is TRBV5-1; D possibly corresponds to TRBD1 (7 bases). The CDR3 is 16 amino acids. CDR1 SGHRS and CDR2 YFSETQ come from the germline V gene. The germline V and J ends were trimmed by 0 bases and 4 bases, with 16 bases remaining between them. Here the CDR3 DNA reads TGCGCCAGCAGCTTGGGAATCAGGGGGGCCCTAGAGACCCAGTACTTC. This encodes CASSLGIRGALETQYF.

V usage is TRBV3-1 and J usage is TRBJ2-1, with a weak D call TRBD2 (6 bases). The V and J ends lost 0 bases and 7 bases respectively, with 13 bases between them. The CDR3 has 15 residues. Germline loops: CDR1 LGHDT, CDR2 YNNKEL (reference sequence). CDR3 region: CASSQDPAGWNEQFF. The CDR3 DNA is TGTGCCAGCAGCCAAGATCCGGCGGGGTGGAATGAGCAGTTCTTC.

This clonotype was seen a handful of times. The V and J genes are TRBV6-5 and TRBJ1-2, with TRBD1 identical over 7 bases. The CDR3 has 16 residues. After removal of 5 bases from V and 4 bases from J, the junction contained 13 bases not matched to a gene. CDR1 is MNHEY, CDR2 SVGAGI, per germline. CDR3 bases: TGTGCCAGCAGTAGACAGGGAAAATCATCTTCCTATGGCTACACCTTC. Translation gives CASSRQGKSSSYGYTF.

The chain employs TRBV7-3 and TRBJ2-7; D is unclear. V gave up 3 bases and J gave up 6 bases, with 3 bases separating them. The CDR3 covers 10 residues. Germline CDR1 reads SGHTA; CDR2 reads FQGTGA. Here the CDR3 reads CASSLGEQYV. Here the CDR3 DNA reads TGTGCCAGCAGCTTGGGCGAGCAGTACGTC.

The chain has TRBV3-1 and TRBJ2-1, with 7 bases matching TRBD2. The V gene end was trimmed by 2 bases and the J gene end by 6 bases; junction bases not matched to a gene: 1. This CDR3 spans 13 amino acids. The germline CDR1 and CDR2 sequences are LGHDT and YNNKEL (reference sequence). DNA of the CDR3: TGTGCCAGCAGCCAATCTAGCGGCAATGAGCAGTTCTTC. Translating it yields CASSQSSGNEQFF.

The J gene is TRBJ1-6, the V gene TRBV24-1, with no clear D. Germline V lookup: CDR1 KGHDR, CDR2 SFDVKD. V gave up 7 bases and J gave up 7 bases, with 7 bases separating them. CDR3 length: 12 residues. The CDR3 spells CATSHGNSPLHF. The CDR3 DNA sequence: TGTGCCACCAGCCACGGGAATTCACCCCTCCACTTT.

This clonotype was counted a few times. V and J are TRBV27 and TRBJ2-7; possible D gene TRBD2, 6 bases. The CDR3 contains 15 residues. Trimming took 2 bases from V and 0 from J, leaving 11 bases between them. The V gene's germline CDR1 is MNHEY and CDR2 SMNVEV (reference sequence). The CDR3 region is CASSLGRGLSYEQYF. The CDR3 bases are TGTGCCAGCAGTTTAGGGCGGGGCCTCTCCTACGAGCAGTACTTC.

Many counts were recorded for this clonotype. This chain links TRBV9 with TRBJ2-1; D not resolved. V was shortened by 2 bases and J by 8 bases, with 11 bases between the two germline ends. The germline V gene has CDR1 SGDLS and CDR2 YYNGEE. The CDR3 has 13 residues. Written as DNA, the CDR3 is TGTGCCAGCAGCGTGGAAGGACGGGATGAGCAGTTCTTC. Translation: CASSVEGRDEQFF. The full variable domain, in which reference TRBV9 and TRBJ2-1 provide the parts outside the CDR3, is DSGVTQTPKHLITATGQRVTLRCSPRSGDLSVYWYQQSLDQGLQFLIQYYNGEERAKGNILERFSAQQFPDLHSELNLSSLELGDSALYFCASSVEGRDEQFFGPGTRLTVL.

CDR3 bases: TGCGCCAGCAGCTGGGGACAGGGGTCCAGTTATGGCTACACCTTC. Protein product: CASSWGQGSSYGYTF. The chain uses TRBV5-1 and TRBJ1-2; 10 bases agree with TRBD1. The V and J ends lost 3 bases and 5 bases, in that order; junction bases with no gene match: 7. Looked up from germline, CDR1 is SGHRS and CDR2 is YFSETQ. The CDR3 is made up of 15 amino acids.

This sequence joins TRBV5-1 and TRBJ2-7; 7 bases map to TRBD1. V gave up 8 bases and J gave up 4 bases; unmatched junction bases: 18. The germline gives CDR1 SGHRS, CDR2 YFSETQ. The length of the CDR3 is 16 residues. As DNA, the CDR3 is TGCGCCAGACAACAGCCCGTTGAGGGGGCAACATACGAGCAGTACGTC. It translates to CARQQPVEGATYEQYV.

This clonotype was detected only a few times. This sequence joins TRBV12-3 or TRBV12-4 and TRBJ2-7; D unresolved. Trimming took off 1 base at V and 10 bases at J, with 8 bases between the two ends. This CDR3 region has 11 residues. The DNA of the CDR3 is TGTGCCAGCAGTTTAGGGTCAGTCCAGTACGTC. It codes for CASSLGSVQYV.

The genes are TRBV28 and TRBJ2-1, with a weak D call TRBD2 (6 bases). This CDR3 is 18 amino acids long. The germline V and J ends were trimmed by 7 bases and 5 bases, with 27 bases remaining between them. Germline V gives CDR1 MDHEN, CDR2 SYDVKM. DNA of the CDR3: TGTGCCAGCAATACCGCCTCCGGGACTCAAGCCTTTAACAATGAGCAGTTCTTC. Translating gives CASNTASGTQAFNNEQFF.

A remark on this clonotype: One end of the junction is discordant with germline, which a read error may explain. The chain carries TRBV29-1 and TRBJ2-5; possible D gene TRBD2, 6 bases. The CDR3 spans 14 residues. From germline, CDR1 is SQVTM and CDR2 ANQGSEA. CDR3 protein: CGVVPTGEGETQYF. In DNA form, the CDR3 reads TGCGGCGTTGTCCCCACGGGGGAAGGAGAGACCCAGTACTTC. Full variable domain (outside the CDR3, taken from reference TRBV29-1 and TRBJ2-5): SAVISQKPSRDICQRGTSLTIQCQVDSQVTMMFWYRQQPGQSLTLIATANQGSEATYESGFVIDKFPISRPNLTFSTLTVSNMSPEDSSIYLCGVVPTGEGETQYFGPGTRLLVL.

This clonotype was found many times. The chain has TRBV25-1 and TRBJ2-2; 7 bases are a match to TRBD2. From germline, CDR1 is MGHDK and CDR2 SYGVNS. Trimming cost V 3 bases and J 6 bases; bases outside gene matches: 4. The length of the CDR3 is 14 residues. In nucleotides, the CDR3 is TGTGCCAGCAGTGAGGCGGGGGAGGCCGGGGAGCTGTTTTTT. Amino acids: CASSEAGEAGELFF.

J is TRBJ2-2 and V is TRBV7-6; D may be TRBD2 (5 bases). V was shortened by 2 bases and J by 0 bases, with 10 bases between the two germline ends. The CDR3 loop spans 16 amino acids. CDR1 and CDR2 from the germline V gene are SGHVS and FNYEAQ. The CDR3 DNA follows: TGTGCCAGCAGCTTACGAGGGCCAACGAACACCGGGGAGCTGTTTTTT. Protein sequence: CASSLRGPTNTGELFF.

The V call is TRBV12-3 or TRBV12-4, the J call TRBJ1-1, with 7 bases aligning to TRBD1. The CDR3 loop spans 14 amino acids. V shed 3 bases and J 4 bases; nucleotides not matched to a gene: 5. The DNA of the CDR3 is TGTGCCAGCAGTTTCTCCAGGGGGAGCACTGAAGCTTTCTTT. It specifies CASSFSRGSTEAFF.

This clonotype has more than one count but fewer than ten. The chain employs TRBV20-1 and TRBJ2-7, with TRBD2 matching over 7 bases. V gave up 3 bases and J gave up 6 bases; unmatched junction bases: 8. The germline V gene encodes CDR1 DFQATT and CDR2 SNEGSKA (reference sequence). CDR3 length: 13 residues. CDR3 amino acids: CSASSGLVSEQYV. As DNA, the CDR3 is TGCAGTGCTAGTAGCGGACTAGTATCCGAGCAGTACGTC.

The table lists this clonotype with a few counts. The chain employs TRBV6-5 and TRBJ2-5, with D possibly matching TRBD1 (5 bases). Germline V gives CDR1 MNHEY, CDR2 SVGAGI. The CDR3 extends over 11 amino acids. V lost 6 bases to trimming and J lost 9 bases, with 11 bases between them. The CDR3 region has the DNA TGTGCCAGCAGCGACCTCAGGGCCCAGTACTTC. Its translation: CASSDLRAQYF.

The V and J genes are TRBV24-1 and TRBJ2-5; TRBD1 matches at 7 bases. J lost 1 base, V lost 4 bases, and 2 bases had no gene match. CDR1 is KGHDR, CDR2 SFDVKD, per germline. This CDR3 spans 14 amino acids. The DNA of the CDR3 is TGTGCCACCAGTGACCGGGACAGCCAAGAGACCCAGTACTTC. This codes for CATSDRDSQETQYF.

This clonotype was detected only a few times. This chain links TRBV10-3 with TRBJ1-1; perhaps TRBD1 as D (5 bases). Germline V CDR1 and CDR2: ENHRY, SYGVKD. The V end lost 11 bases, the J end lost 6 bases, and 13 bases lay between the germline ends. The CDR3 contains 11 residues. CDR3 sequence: CAVQGGAEAFF. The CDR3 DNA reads TGTGCCGTACAAGGAGGGGCTGAAGCTTTCTTT.

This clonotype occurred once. The CDR3 bases are TGTGCCAGCAGCCACTTGTGGAAGAAGACTGAAGCTTTCTTT. Translation: CASSHLWKKTEAFF. The V gene is TRBV3-1, the J gene TRBJ1-1, with D uncertain. The CDR3 covers 14 residues. Germline-derived CDR1 and CDR2 are LGHDT and YNNKEL (reference sequence). The V end lost 3 bases, the J end lost 5 bases, and 13 bases lay between the germline ends.